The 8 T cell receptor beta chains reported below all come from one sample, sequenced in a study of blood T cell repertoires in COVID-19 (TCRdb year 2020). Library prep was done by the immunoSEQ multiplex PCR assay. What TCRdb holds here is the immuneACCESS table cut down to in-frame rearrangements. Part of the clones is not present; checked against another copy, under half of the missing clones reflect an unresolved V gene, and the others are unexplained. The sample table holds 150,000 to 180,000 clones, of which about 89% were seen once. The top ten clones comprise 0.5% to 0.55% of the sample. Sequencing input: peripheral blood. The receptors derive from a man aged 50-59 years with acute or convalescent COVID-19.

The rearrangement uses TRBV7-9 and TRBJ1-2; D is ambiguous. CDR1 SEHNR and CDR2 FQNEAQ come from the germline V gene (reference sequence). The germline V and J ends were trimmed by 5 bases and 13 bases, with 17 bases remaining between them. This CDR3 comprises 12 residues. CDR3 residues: CASSLDSGVSTF. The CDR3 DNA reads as TGTGCCAGCAGCCTGGACTCAGGAGTTAGCACCTTC. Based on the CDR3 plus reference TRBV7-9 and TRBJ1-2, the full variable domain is DTGVSQNPRHKITKRGQNVTFRCDPISEHNRLYWYRQTLGQGPEFLTYFQNEAQLEKSRLLSDRFSAERPKGSFSTLEIQRTEQGDSAMYLCASSLDSGVSTFGSGTRLTVV.

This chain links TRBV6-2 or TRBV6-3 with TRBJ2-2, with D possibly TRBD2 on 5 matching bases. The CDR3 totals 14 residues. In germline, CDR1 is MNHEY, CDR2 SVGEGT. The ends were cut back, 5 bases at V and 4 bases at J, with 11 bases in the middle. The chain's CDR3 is CASSVIGSTGELFF. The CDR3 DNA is TGTGCCAGCAGTGTAATAGGGAGCACCGGGGAGCTGTTTTTT.

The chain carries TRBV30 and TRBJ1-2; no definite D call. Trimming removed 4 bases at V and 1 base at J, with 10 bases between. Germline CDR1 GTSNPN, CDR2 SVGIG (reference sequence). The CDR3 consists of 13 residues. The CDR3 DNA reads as TGTGCCTGGAAGGAGTCCTTTAACTATGGCTACACCTTC. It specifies CAWKESFNYGYTF.

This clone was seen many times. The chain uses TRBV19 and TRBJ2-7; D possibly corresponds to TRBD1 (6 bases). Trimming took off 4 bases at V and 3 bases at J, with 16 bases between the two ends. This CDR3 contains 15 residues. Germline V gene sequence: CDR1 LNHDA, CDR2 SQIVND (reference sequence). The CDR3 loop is CASSSRTETNYEQYF. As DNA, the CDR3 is TGTGCCAGTAGTAGCCGGACAGAAACTAACTACGAGCAGTACTTC.

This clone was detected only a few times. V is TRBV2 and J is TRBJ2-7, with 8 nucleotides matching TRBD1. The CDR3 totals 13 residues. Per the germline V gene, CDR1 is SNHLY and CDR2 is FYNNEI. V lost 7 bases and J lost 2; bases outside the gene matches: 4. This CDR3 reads CASKTRGPYEQYF. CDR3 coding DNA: TGTGCCAGCAAGACCAGGGGGCCCTACGAGCAGTACTTC.

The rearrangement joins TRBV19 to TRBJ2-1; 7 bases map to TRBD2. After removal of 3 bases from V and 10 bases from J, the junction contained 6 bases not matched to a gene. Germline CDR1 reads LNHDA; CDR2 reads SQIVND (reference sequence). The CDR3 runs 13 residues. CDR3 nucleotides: TGTGCCAGTAGTATGTCGCTAGCGGACGAGCAGTTCTTC. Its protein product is CASSMSLADEQFF. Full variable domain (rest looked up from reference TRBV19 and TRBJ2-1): DGGITQSPKYLFRKEGQNVTLSCEQNLNHDAMYWYRQDPGQGLRLIYYSQIVNDFQKGDIAEGYSVSREKKESFPLTVTSAQKNPTAFYLCASSMSLADEQFFGPGTRLTVL.

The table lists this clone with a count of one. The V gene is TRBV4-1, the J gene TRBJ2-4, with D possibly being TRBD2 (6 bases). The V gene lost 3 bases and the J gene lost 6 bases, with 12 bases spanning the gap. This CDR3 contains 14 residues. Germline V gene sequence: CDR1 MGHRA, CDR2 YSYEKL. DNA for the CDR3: TGCGCCAGCAGCCAGACGGAGGGCAGAAACATTCAGTACTTC. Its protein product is CASSQTEGRNIQYF.

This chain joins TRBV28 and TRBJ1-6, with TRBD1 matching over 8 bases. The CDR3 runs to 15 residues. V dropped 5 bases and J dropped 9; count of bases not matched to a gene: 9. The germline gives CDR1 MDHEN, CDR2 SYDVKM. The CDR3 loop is CASSPGQGAVSPLHF. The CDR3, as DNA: TGTGCCAGCAGTCCTGGACAGGGCGCGGTTTCACCCCTCCACTTT.